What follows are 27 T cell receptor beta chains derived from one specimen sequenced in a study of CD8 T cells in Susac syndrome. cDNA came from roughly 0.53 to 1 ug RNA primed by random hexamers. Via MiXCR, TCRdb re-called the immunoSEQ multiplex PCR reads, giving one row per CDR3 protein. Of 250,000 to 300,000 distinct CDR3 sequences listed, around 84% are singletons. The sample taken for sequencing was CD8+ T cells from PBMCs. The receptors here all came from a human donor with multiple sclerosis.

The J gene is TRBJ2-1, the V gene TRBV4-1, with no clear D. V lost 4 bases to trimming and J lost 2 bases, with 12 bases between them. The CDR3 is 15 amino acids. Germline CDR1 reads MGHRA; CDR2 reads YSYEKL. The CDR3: CASSPRGTPYNEQFF. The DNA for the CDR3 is TGCGCCAGCAGCCCGCGCGGAACCCCCTACAATGAGCAGTTCTTC.

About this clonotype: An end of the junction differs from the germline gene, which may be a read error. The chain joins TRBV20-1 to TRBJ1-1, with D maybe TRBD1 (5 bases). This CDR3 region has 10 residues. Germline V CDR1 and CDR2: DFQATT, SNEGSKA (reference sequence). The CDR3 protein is CSARARLRDF. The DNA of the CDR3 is TGCAGTGCTAGAGCCCGACTCAGGGACTTT.

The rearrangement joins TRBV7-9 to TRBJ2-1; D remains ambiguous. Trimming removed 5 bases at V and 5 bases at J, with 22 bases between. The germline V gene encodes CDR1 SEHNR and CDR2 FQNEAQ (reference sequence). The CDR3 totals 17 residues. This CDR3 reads CASSPVFETTIHNEQFF. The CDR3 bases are TGTGCCAGCAGCCCTGTTTTCGAGACCACGATTCACAATGAGCAGTTCTTC. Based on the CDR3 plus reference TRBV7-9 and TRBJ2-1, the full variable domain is DTGVSQNPRHKITKRGQNVTFRCDPISEHNRLYWYRQTLGQGPEFLTYFQNEAQLEKSRLLSDRFSAERPKGSFSTLEIQRTEQGDSAMYLCASSPVFETTIHNEQFFGPGTRLTVL.

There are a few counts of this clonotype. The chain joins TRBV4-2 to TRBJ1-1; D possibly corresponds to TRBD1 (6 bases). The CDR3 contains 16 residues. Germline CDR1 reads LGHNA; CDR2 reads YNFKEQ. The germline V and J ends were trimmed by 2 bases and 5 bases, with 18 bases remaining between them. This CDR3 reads CASSQTPATGNTEAFF. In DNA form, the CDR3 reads TGTGCCAGCAGCCAAACACCCGCGACAGGAAATACTGAAGCTTTCTTT.

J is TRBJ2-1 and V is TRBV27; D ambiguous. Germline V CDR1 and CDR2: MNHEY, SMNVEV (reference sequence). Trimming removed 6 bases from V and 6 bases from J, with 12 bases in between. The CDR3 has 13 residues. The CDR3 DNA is TGTGCCAGCAGACCAAACCTAGGCAATGAGCAGTTCTTC. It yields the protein CASRPNLGNEQFF.

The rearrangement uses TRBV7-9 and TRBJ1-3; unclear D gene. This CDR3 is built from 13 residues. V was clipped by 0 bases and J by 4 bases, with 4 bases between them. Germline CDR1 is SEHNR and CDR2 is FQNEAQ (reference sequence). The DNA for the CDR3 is TGTGCCAGCAGCTTAGCCAGGGGAAACACCATATATTTT. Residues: CASSLARGNTIYF.

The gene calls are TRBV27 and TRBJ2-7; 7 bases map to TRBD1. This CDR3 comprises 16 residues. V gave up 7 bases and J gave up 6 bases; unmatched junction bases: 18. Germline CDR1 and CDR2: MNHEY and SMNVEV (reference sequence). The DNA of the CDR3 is TGTGCCAGCAATCCGGGACAGATAATCCGTGATGGCGAGCAGTACTTC. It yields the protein CASNPGQIIRDGEQYF.

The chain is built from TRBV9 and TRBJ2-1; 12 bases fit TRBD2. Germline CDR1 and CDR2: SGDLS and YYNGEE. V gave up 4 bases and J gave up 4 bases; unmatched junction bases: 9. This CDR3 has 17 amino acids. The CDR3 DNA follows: TGTGCCAGCAGCCCTAGCGGGAGGGCCATGATATACAATGAGCAGTTCTTC. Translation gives CASSPSGRAMIYNEQFF.

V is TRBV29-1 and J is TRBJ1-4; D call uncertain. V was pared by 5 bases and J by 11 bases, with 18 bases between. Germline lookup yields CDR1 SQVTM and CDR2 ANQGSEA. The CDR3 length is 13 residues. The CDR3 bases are TGCAGCGTTCTAAGGGTTGATTCCCACAAACTGTTTTTT. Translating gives CSVLRVDSHKLFF.

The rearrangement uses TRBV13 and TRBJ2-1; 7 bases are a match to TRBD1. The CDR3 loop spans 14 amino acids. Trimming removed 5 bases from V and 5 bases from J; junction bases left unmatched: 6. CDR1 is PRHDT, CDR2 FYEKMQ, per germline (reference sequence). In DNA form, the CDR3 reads TGTGCCAGCAGCCTCCGGGACAGCCACAATGAGCAGTTCTTC. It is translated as CASSLRDSHNEQFF.

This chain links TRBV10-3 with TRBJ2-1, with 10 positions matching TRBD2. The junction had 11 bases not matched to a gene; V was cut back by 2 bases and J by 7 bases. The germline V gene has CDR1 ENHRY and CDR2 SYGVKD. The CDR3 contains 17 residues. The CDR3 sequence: CAISELSAGGPGNEQFF. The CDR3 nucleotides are TGTGCCATCAGTGAGCTCTCAGCGGGAGGGCCTGGTAATGAGCAGTTCTTC.

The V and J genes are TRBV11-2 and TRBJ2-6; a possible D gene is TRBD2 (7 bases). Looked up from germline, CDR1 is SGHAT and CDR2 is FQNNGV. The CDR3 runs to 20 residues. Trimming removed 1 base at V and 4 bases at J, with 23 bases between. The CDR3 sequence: CASSLVGGRTVIPGANVLTF. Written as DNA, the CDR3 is TGTGCCAGCAGCTTAGTGGGAGGGCGGACAGTAATCCCCGGGGCCAACGTCCTGACTTTC.

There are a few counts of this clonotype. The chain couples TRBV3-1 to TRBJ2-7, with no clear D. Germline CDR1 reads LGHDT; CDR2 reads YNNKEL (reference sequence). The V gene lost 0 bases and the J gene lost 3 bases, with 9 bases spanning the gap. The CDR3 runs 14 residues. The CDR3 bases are TGTGCCAGCAGCCAAGATGGGTCCTTCTACGAGCAGTACTTC. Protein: CASSQDGSFYEQYF.

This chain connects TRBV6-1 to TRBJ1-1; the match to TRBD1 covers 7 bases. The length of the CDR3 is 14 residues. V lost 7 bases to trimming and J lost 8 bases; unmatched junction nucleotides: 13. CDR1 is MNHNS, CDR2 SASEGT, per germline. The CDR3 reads CASISHRGPWEAFF. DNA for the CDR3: TGTGCCAGCATCTCACACAGGGGCCCGTGGGAAGCTTTCTTT.

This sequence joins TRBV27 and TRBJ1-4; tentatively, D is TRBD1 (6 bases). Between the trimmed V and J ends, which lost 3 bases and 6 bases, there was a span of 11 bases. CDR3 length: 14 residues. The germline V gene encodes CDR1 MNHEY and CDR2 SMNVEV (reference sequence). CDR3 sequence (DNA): TGTGCCAGCAGTTTTAGGGGGATCGATGAAAAACTGTTTTTT. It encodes CASSFRGIDEKLFF.

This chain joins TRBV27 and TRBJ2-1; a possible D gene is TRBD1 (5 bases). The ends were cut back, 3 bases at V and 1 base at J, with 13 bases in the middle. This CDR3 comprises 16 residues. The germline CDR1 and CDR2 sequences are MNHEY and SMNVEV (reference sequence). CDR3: CASSLGRAGSYNEQFF. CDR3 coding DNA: TGTGCCAGCAGTTTGGGTAGGGCAGGGTCCTACAATGAGCAGTTCTTC.

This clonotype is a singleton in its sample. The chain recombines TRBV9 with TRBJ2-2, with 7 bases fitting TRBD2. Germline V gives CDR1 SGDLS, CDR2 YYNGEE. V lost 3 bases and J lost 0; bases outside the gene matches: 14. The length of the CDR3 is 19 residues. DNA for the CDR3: TGTGCCAGCAGCGCAGCGCGTTTGACTAGCAGCTCGAACACCGGGGAGCTGTTTTTT. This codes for CASSAARLTSSSNTGELFF.

CDR3 DNA: TGCAGCGTTGAACGACTAGCGGGAGCTAACTACAATGAGCAGTTCTTC. Translating gives CSVERLAGANYNEQFF. V usage is TRBV29-1 and J usage is TRBJ2-1; 12 nucleotides align to TRBD2. With 2 bases clipped from V and 3 bases from J, the junction kept 5 bases outside the gene matches. This CDR3 spans 16 amino acids. Per the germline V gene, CDR1 is SQVTM and CDR2 is ANQGSEA.

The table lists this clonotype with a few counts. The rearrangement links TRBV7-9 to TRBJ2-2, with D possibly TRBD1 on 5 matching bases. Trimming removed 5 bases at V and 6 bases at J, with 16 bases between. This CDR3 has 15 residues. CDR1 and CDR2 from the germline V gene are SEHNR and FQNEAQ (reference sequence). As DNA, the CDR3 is TGTGCCAGCAGCGGAATAGGGGAATTCGCCGGGGAGCTGTTTTTT. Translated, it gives CASSGIGEFAGELFF.

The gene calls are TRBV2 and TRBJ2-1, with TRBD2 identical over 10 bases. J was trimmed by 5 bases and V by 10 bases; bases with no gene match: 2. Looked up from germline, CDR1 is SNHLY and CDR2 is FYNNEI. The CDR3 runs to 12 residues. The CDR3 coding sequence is TGTGCCAACGGACTAGCGGACAATGAGCAGTTCTTC. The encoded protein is CANGLADNEQFF.

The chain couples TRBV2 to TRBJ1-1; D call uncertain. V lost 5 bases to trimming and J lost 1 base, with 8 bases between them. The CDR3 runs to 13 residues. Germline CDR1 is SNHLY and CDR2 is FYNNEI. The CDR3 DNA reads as TGTGCCAGCAGTAAAGGGCCGAACACTGAAGCTTTCTTT. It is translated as CASSKGPNTEAFF.

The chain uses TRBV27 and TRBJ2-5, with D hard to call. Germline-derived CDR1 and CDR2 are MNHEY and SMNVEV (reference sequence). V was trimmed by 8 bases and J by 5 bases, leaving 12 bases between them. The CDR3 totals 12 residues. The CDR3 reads CASGLQEETQYF. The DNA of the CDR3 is TGTGCCAGCGGGCTTCAGGAGGAGACCCAGTACTTC.

The CDR3, as DNA: TGTGCCAGCGGGATGGGTGGTGGAACTGAAGCTTTCTTT. It yields the protein CASGMGGGTEAFF. The chain couples TRBV9 to TRBJ1-1; D is undetermined. CDR1 and CDR2 (germline): SGDLS, YYNGEE. V dropped 7 bases and J dropped 5 bases, with 15 bases sitting between them. The CDR3 length is 13 residues.

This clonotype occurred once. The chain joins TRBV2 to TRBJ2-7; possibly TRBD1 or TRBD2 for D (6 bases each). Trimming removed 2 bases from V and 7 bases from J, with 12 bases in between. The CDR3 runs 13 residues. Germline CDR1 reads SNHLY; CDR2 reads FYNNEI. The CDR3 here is CASSEPGAGEQYF. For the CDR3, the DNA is TGTGCCAGCAGTGAACCGGGGGCAGGTGAGCAGTACTTC.

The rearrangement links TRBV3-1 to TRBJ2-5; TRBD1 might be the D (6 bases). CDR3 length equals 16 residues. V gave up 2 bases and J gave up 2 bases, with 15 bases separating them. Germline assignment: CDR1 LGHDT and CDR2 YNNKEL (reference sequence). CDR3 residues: CASSQLWTGQQETQYF. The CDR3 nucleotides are TGTGCCAGCAGCCAATTGTGGACGGGACAACAAGAGACCCAGTACTTC.

CDR3 coding DNA: TGTGCCAGCACTCAGACTAGCGGGAGGGCCCGTGAGACCCAGTACTTC. The encoded protein is CASTQTSGRARETQYF. This chain connects TRBV12-3 or TRBV12-4 to TRBJ2-5; 14 nucleotides line up with TRBD2. This CDR3 is built from 16 residues. V lost 7 bases and J lost 5; bases outside the gene matches: 9.

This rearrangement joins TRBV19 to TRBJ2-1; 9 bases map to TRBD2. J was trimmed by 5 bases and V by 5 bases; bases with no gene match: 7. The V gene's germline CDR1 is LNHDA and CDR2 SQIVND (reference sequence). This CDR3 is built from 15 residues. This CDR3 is CASSPSSGNNNEQFF. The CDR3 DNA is TGTGCCAGTAGTCCGTCTAGCGGGAATAACAATGAGCAGTTCTTC.